One and the same sample provided the 20 T cell receptor beta chains below, sequenced in a study of control samples from healthy donors and cancer patients. TCRdb keeps only in-frame clones here, not all; method: immunoSEQ multiplex PCR. The sample records 110,000 to 150,000 clones, under 95% being singletons. Material for sequencing was blood. These receptors all come from a man aged 40-49 years in good health.

The V and J genes are TRBV5-1 and TRBJ2-6, with a possible D match to TRBD1 (5 bases). Germline values: CDR1 SGHRS, CDR2 YFSETQ. This CDR3 has 14 amino acids. Deletions cut 4 bases from V and 3 bases from J, with 8 bases between. DNA for the CDR3: TGCGCCAGCAGCCCCGACAGTGGGGCCAACGTCCTGACTTTC. This translates into CASSPDSGANVLTF.

Regarding this clone: The sample has other DNA sequences that encode this CDR3 too. CDR3 sequence (DNA): TGCGCCAGCAGCTTGGGACATTTGAACACTGAAGCTTTCTTT. Its protein product is CASSLGHLNTEAFF. The chain links TRBV5-1 to TRBJ1-1; D is ambiguous. This CDR3 spans 14 amino acids. The V gene lost 0 bases and the J gene lost 0 bases, with 6 bases spanning the gap. Per the germline V gene, CDR1 is SGHRS and CDR2 is YFSETQ.

This clone was seen only once. This sequence joins TRBV5-8 and TRBJ1-1; tentative D call: TRBD1 (6 bases). CDR3 size: 14 residues. The germline V gene has CDR1 SGHTS and CDR2 YDEGEE. V shed 5 bases and J shed 3 bases, with 14 bases lying between them. The DNA for the CDR3 is TGTGCCAGCAGTGACGAGACAGGAGACACTGAAGCTTTCTTT. It is translated as CASSDETGDTEAFF.

The rearrangement joins TRBV6-4 to TRBJ1-6; the match to TRBD1 covers 9 bases. The J segment lost 7 bases and the V segment lost 0 bases, leaving 10 bases of the junction unmatched. CDR1 and CDR2 (germline): MRHNA, SNTAGT. This CDR3 has 18 residues. DNA for the CDR3: TGTGCCAGCAGTGACTCGAGTCGAGCGGGACAGGGAAATTCACCCCTCCACTTT. This gives the protein CASSDSSRAGQGNSPLHF.

The chain combines TRBV6-5 with TRBJ2-1; 7 nucleotides match TRBD2. Germline-derived CDR1 and CDR2 are MNHEY and SVGAGI. J was trimmed by 7 bases and V by 2 bases; bases with no gene match: 11. The CDR3 is 16 amino acids. CDR3 amino acids: CASSYRLAGVRNEQFF. CDR3 DNA: TGTGCCAGCAGTTACCGACTAGCAGGAGTGAGGAATGAGCAGTTCTTC.

This clone was seen only once. CDR3 DNA sequence: TGTGCCAGCACTCGGTCAGGGGGCACTGGAAACACCATATATTTT. It encodes CASTRSGGTGNTIYF. The rearrangement links TRBV7-2 to TRBJ1-3; 8 nucleotides line up with TRBD1. V shed 7 bases, J shed 2 bases, and the junction held 7 bases outside the gene matches. This CDR3 has 15 residues. Germline V gene lookup returns CDR1 SGHTA and CDR2 FQGNSA.

The rearrangement links TRBV9 to TRBJ1-1; 7 bases match TRBD1. The V segment lost 0 bases and the J segment 0 bases; nucleotides outside the gene matches: 8. The CDR3 is 17 residues long. Germline-derived CDR1 and CDR2 are SGDLS and YYNGEE. CDR3 amino acids: CASSVGGGSAMNTEAFF. The CDR3 region has the DNA TGTGCCAGCAGCGTAGGAGGGGGCAGCGCGATGAACACTGAAGCTTTCTTT.

The chain links TRBV7-8 to TRBJ1-6; 9 nucleotides align to TRBD1. Germline-derived CDR1 and CDR2 are SGHVS and FQNEAQ. The CDR3 is 15 residues long. After removal of 0 bases from V and 9 bases from J, the junction contained 3 bases not matched to a gene. The CDR3 DNA follows: TGTGCCAGCAGCTTAGCGGACAGGGGACGTTCACCCCTCCACTTT. It translates to CASSLADRGRSPLHF.

This sequence joins TRBV7-6 and TRBJ1-1; tentatively, D is TRBD1 (5 bases). Per the germline V gene, CDR1 is SGHVS and CDR2 is FNYEAQ. V was pared by 1 base and J by 7 bases, with 16 bases between. This CDR3 has 15 amino acids. The CDR3 reads CASSLGGAEMGEAFF. The CDR3, as DNA: TGTGCCAGCAGCTTAGGAGGGGCGGAGATGGGTGAAGCTTTCTTT.

The rearrangement joins TRBV19 to TRBJ2-3; TRBD1 matches at 8 bases. This CDR3 has 15 residues. CDR1 is LNHDA and CDR2 is SQIVND in the germline V gene (reference sequence). V shed 6 bases and J 0 bases; nucleotides not matched to a gene: 5. CDR3 coding DNA: TGTGCCAGTAGGGACAGGGATTTTAGCACAGATACGCAGTATTTT. Its protein is CASRDRDFSTDTQYF.

The rearrangement uses TRBV6-2 or TRBV6-3 and TRBJ1-5; D is uncertain. The CDR3 totals 16 residues. Per the germline V gene, CDR1 is MNHEY and CDR2 is SVGEGT. Trimming took off 2 bases at V and 2 bases at J, with 13 bases between the two ends. The CDR3 spells CASSYNGPQGNQPQHF. CDR3 bases: TGTGCCAGCAGTTACAATGGTCCTCAGGGCAATCAGCCCCAGCATTTT.

V usage is TRBV12-3 or TRBV12-4 and J usage is TRBJ2-1; no firm D call. V lost 1 base, J lost 8 bases, and 3 bases lay in between. The CDR3 is 11 amino acids. CDR3 in DNA: TGTGCCAGCAGTTTAGGCCATGAGCAGTTCTTC. Residues: CASSLGHEQFF.

In this sample, this clone turned up a few times. The rearrangement links TRBV5-1 to TRBJ1-3; tentatively, D is TRBD1 (5 bases). The V and J ends lost 4 bases and 4 bases respectively, with 15 bases between them. Germline CDR1 SGHRS, CDR2 YFSETQ. The CDR3 covers 15 residues. In DNA, the CDR3 is TGCGCCAGCAGCCAAGGGGACCCCCGGGGAAACACCATATATTTT. Translating gives CASSQGDPRGNTIYF.

This rearrangement joins TRBV10-3 to TRBJ2-7, with D tentatively TRBD2 (5 bases). With 4 bases removed from V and 4 bases from J, the gap between germline ends came to 8 bases. CDR3 length equals 12 residues. Per the germline V gene, CDR1 is ENHRY and CDR2 is SYGVKD. The CDR3 nucleotides are TGTGCCATCAGTGTTCGGGATTACGAGCAGTACTTC. The encoded protein is CAISVRDYEQYF.

J is TRBJ2-7 and V is TRBV5-1, with 7 nucleotides matching TRBD1. J gave up 5 bases and V 4 bases, and 9 bases lay outside the gene matches. Germline lookup yields CDR1 SGHRS and CDR2 YFSETQ. The CDR3 sequence is 14 residues long. In nucleotides, the CDR3 is TGCGCCAGCAGCCCGCCGGGACAGCTCCACGAGCAGTACTTC. Translation: CASSPPGQLHEQYF.

V gene TRBV2 combines with J gene TRBJ1-5, with a tentative D call TRBD1 (5 bases). CDR3 length equals 15 residues. CDR1 is SNHLY, CDR2 FYNNEI, per germline. V lost 8 bases and J 2 bases, leaving 16 bases between the germline ends. CDR3 loop: CASSGLQEGNQPQHF. CDR3 DNA: TGTGCCAGCTCAGGGCTTCAGGAGGGCAATCAGCCCCAGCATTTT.

This chain connects TRBV19 to TRBJ2-7, with 9 nucleotides matching TRBD2. The trim removed 4 bases at V and 2 bases at J, leaving 6 bases unmatched. Germline V gives CDR1 LNHDA, CDR2 SQIVND (reference sequence). CDR3 length: 15 amino acids. CDR3 in DNA: TGTGCCAGTAGTAGCTCTAGCGGGAAGACCTACGAGCAGTACTTC. Encoded protein: CASSSSSGKTYEQYF.

J is TRBJ1-1 and V is TRBV4-2, with 8 positions matching TRBD1. The CDR3 consists of 15 residues. V lost 3 bases and J lost 3; bases outside the gene matches: 6. Germline V lookup: CDR1 LGHNA, CDR2 YNFKEQ. CDR3 sequence reads: CASSQGKTGDTEAFF. DNA of the CDR3: TGTGCCAGCAGCCAGGGTAAGACAGGGGACACTGAAGCTTTCTTT.

The V and J genes are TRBV9 and TRBJ2-1; TRBD1 might be the D (6 bases). The germline gives CDR1 SGDLS, CDR2 YYNGEE. This CDR3 contains 13 residues. V was trimmed by 3 bases and J by 6 bases, leaving 10 bases between them. The DNA for the CDR3 is TGTGCCAGCAGCGCCATCAGGGGCAATGAGCAGTTCTTC. Translating it yields CASSAIRGNEQFF. Variable domain in full (rest from reference TRBV9 and TRBJ2-1): DSGVTQTPKHLITATGQRVTLRCSPRSGDLSVYWYQQSLDQGLQFLIQYYNGEERAKGNILERFSAQQFPDLHSELNLSSLELGDSALYFCASSAIRGNEQFFGPGTRLTVL.

V and J are TRBV24-1 and TRBJ1-2; the D gene is possibly TRBD1 (5 bases). The CDR3 is 12 amino acids. Germline V gene lookup returns CDR1 KGHDR and CDR2 SFDVKD. The V end lost 6 bases, the J end lost 8 bases, and 12 bases lay between the germline ends. The CDR3 coding sequence is TGTGCCACCAGTACGGGGAGGGGAGGCTACACCTTC. Residues: CATSTGRGGYTF.